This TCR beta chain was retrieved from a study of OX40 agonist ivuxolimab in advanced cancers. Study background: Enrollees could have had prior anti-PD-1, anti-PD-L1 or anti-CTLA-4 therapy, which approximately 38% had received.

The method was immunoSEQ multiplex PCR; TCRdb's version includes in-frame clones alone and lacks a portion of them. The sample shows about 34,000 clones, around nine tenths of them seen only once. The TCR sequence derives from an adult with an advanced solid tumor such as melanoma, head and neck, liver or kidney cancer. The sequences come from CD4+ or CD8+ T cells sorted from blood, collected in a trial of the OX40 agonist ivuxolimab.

CDR3 coding DNA: TGTGCCAGCAGCGCGGACAGGGGGCCGATCACTGAAGCTTTCTTT. Its translation is CASSADRGPITEAFF. V and J are TRBV13 and TRBJ1-1, with 11 nucleotides matching TRBD1. The CDR3 is 15 residues long. V was pared by 5 bases and J by 4 bases, with 6 bases of the junction left unmatched. CDR1 PRHDT and CDR2 FYEKMQ come from the germline V gene (reference sequence). Based on the CDR3 plus reference TRBV13 and TRBJ1-1, the full variable domain is AAGVIQSPRHLIKEKRETATLKCYPIPRHDTVYWYQQGPGQDPQFLISFYEKMQSDKGSIPDRFSAQQFSDYHSELNMSSLELGDSALYFCASSADRGPITEAFFGQGTRLTVV.